One and the same sample provided the 20 T cell receptor beta chains below, sequenced in a study of T cell responses to AZD1222 COVID-19 vaccine. TCRdb's copy holds only in-frame clones and misses some; the assay was immunoSEQ multiplex PCR. The sample records under 200,000 clones, around 90% being singletons. The source was peripheral blood, collected 28 days after the second AZD1222 dose. The receptors were sampled from an adult who received the AZD1222 COVID-19 vaccine.

The chain joins TRBV29-1 to TRBJ1-2, with D unclear. The germline CDR1 and CDR2 sequences are SQVTM and ANQGSEA. The CDR3 is 14 amino acids. V lost 6 bases to trimming and J lost 4 bases, with 18 bases between them. DNA of the CDR3: TGCAGCGTCTCCAGCACACCAAGCACCTATGGCTACACCTTC. Encoded protein: CSVSSTPSTYGYTF.

The V and J genes are TRBV6-2 or TRBV6-3 and TRBJ2-2; 7 bases align to TRBD1. This CDR3 comprises 16 residues. Losses at the gene ends were 2 bases for V and 6 bases for J; bases not matched to a gene: 9. The V gene's germline CDR1 is MNHEY and CDR2 SVGEGT. This chain's CDR3 is CASSYIVGQAAGELFF. For the CDR3, the DNA is TGTGCCAGCAGTTACATTGTCGGACAGGCAGCCGGGGAGCTGTTTTTT.

V and J are TRBV28 and TRBJ2-3, with a possible D match to TRBD1 (5 bases). Germline loops: CDR1 MDHEN, CDR2 SYDVKM. Deletions cut 8 bases from V and 0 bases from J, with 15 bases between. This CDR3 region has 15 residues. The CDR3 spells CASLGFDSSTDTQYF. CDR3 in DNA: TGTGCCAGCCTGGGCTTCGACAGTAGCACAGATACGCAGTATTTT.

Concerning this clone: Within the sample, other DNA sequences also encode this same CDR3. The rearrangement joins TRBV12-3 or TRBV12-4 to TRBJ1-1; D gene uncertain. This CDR3 region has 12 residues. The germline V and J ends were trimmed by 5 bases and 3 bases, with 7 bases remaining between them. The CDR3 spells CASSLGDTEAFF. The CDR3 DNA sequence: TGTGCCAGCAGTCTCGGGGACACTGAAGCTTTCTTT.

This clone has just a few counts. The genes are TRBV19 and TRBJ1-3; D is ambiguous. This CDR3 comprises 18 residues. V dropped 2 bases and J dropped 0 bases, with 17 bases sitting between them. Germline V gives CDR1 LNHDA, CDR2 SQIVND (reference sequence). The CDR3 nucleotides read TGTGCCAGTAGTATACCCGGGTTCCTATCGCCCTCTGGAAACACCATATATTTT. The encoded protein is CASSIPGFLSPSGNTIYF.

This rearrangement joins TRBV19 to TRBJ1-1, with 8 bases identical to TRBD1. This CDR3 has 14 residues. With 4 bases clipped from V and 2 bases from J, the junction kept 3 bases outside the gene matches. Germline CDR1 reads LNHDA; CDR2 reads SQIVND (reference sequence). In DNA, the CDR3 is TGTGCCAGTAGTACCGGACAGGGTAACACTGAAGCTTTCTTT. Its protein is CASSTGQGNTEAFF. The full variable domain, rest sourced from reference TRBV19 and TRBJ1-1, is DGGITQSPKYLFRKEGQNVTLSCEQNLNHDAMYWYRQDPGQGLRLIYYSQIVNDFQKGDIAEGYSVSREKKESFPLTVTSAQKNPTAFYLCASSTGQGNTEAFFGQGTRLTVV.

The chain links TRBV27 to TRBJ2-1; 9 bases are a match to TRBD2. Per the germline V gene, CDR1 is MNHEY and CDR2 is SMNVEV (reference sequence). V dropped 0 bases and J dropped 4; count of bases not matched to a gene: 1. There are 15 residues in the CDR3. CDR3 in amino acids: CASSLSSGGYNEQFF. CDR3 in DNA: TGTGCCAGCAGTTTATCTAGCGGGGGATACAATGAGCAGTTCTTC.

The V and J genes are TRBV5-4 and TRBJ2-3; TRBD1 matches 9 bases. This CDR3 comprises 13 residues. Germline V gives CDR1 SGHNT, CDR2 YYREEE (reference sequence). With 3 bases clipped from V and 7 bases from J, the junction kept 3 bases outside the gene matches. For the CDR3, the DNA is TGTGCCAGCAGCTGGGGACAGGGAAATACGCAGTATTTT. As protein: CASSWGQGNTQYF.

The chain uses TRBV2 and TRBJ1-5; TRBD1 matches at 8 bases. CDR3 length equals 15 residues. Trimming cost V 3 bases and J 6 bases; bases outside gene matches: 7. Germline V CDR1 and CDR2: SNHLY, FYNNEI. This CDR3 is CASSDLGQAGQPQHF. CDR3 bases: TGTGCCAGCAGTGACTTGGGACAGGCGGGTCAGCCCCAGCATTTT.

The rearrangement uses TRBV5-6 and TRBJ1-1; D remains unclear. V lost 9 bases and J lost 3, with 12 bases in between. The CDR3 is made up of 12 amino acids. The germline gives CDR1 SGHDT, CDR2 YYEEEE. The CDR3 sequence is CATSNTDTEAFF. Written as DNA, the CDR3 is TGTGCCACCTCCAATACAGACACTGAAGCTTTCTTT. Based on the CDR3 plus reference TRBV5-6 and TRBJ1-1, the full variable domain is DAGVTQSPTHLIKTRGQQVTLRCSPKSGHDTVSWYQQALGQGPQFIFQYYEEEERQRGNFPDRFSGHQFPNYSSELNVNALLLGDSALYLCATSNTDTEAFFGQGTRLTVV.

This clone was detected only once. The chain is built from TRBV5-1 and TRBJ2-3; D unresolved. Between the trimmed V and J ends, which lost 4 bases and 2 bases, there was a span of 11 bases. This CDR3 contains 14 residues. Germline CDR1 SGHRS, CDR2 YFSETQ. The CDR3 region is CASSQDGPTDTQYF. The CDR3 nucleotides are TGCGCCAGCAGCCAAGACGGGCCCACAGATACGCAGTATTTT.

J is TRBJ2-7 and V is TRBV9; maybe TRBD1 (6 bases). V was cut by 0 bases and J by 4 bases, with 8 bases left in between. The length of the CDR3 is 13 residues. CDR1 and CDR2 from the germline V gene are SGDLS and YYNGEE. As DNA, the CDR3 is TGTGCCAGCAGCGTAGGACAGGATTACGAGCAGTACTTC. Amino acids: CASSVGQDYEQYF. The full variable domain, its missing parts supplied by reference TRBV9 and TRBJ2-7, is DSGVTQTPKHLITATGQRVTLRCSPRSGDLSVYWYQQSLDQGLQFLIQYYNGEERAKGNILERFSAQQFPDLHSELNLSSLELGDSALYFCASSVGQDYEQYFGPGTRLTVT.

This chain joins TRBV7-2 and TRBJ2-3; 9 bases fit TRBD2. The V gene end was trimmed by 3 bases and the J gene end by 4 bases; junction bases not matched to a gene: 5. Germline V gene data show CDR1 as SGHTA and CDR2 as FQGNSA. The CDR3 runs 15 residues. The CDR3 bases are TGTGCCAGCAGCTTTAGCGGGGGCCGAGCAGATACGCAGTATTTT. Translating it yields CASSFSGGRADTQYF.

This clone was counted a single time. The J gene is TRBJ1-2, the V gene TRBV9, with 7 bases aligning to TRBD1. This CDR3 has 15 residues. Losses at the gene ends were 0 bases for V and 4 bases for J; bases not matched to a gene: 6. Germline V gives CDR1 SGDLS, CDR2 YYNGEE. The CDR3 DNA reads as TGTGCCAGCAGCGTAGAGGGGGGACAGAGCTATGGCTACACCTTC. This encodes CASSVEGGQSYGYTF.

This clone was seen a handful of times. DNA of the CDR3: TGCAGCGTGACTAGCGGGTTTTACGAGCAGTACTTC. Translating it yields CSVTSGFYEQYF. The chain joins TRBV29-1 to TRBJ2-7, with 10 positions matching TRBD2. Trimming took 6 bases from V and 4 from J; bases not matched to a gene: 3. Germline lookup yields CDR1 SQVTM and CDR2 ANQGSEA. The CDR3 is made up of 12 amino acids.

J is TRBJ1-2 and V is TRBV7-8, with 8 bases matching TRBD1. The ends lost 3 bases at V and 8 bases at J; junction bases unmatched: 11. The CDR3 covers 15 residues. Per germline, CDR1 SGHVS and CDR2 FQNEAQ. The DNA for the CDR3 is TGTGCCAGCAGCTTCGATCGGGACAGGCGTGGCGGCTACACCTTC. Protein product: CASSFDRDRRGGYTF. Drawing the rest from reference TRBV7-8 and TRBJ1-2, the complete variable domain is GAGVSQSPRYKVAKRGQDVALRCDPISGHVSLFWYQQALGQGPEFLTYFQNEAQLDKSGLPSDRFFAERPEGSVSTLKIQRTQQEDSAVYLCASSFDRDRRGGYTFGSGTRLTVV.

This clone was detected only once. V is TRBV2 and J is TRBJ2-5; no clear D. Germline CDR1 is SNHLY and CDR2 is FYNNEI. This CDR3 region has 13 residues. V was trimmed by 4 bases and J by 5 bases, leaving 11 bases between them. CDR3: CASSVDSRETQYF. The CDR3 coding sequence is TGTGCCAGCAGTGTCGATTCCCGGGAGACCCAGTACTTC.

The V gene is TRBV5-4, the J gene TRBJ1-2, with D tentatively TRBD1 (6 bases). Per the germline V gene, CDR1 is SGHNT and CDR2 is YYREEE (reference sequence). The CDR3 is 16 amino acids. V lost 3 bases and J 5 bases, leaving 20 bases between the germline ends. CDR3 nucleotides: TGTGCCAGCAGCTCCTCCGCCCGGGGGCCTATGTATGGCTACACCTTC. Its protein product is CASSSSARGPMYGYTF. The full variable domain, in which reference TRBV5-4 and TRBJ1-2 provide the parts outside the CDR3, is ETGVTQSPTHLIKTRGQQVTLRCSSQSGHNTVSWYQQALGQGPQFIFQYYREEENGRGNFPPRFSGLQFPNYSSELNVNALELDDSALYLCASSSSARGPMYGYTFGSGTRLTVV.

The chain combines TRBV5-5 with TRBJ1-4; perhaps TRBD1 as D (5 bases). Germline-derived CDR1 and CDR2 are SGHKS and YYEKEE (reference sequence). The CDR3 length is 13 residues. Trimming shortened V by 4 bases and J by 8 bases, and 12 bases separated the two germline ends. DNA for the CDR3: TGTGCCAGCAGCGGGGGACCGACGGAAAAACTGTTTTTT. Translated, it gives CASSGGPTEKLFF.

This clone has only one observation. V gene TRBV18 combines with J gene TRBJ2-5; TRBD2 is a possible D gene (5 bases). Per the germline V gene, CDR1 is KGHSH and CDR2 is LQKENI. V lost 5 bases and J 5 bases, leaving 15 bases between the germline ends. This CDR3 spans 14 amino acids. DNA for the CDR3: TGTGCCAGCTCAGCCCTACTAGGCGAGGAGACCCAGTACTTC. Protein: CASSALLGEETQYF.